This entry lists 23 T cell receptor beta chains sequenced from one sample in a study of T cell clonotyping in hematopoietic cell transplantation. Method: immunoSEQ multiplex PCR; TCRdb's copy keeps in-frame clones and lacks some. Of 25,000 to 30,000 clones listed, more than 70% are singletons. Time point denoted: recipient sample about 28 days before transplant, after cytoreduction. The sequencing here drew on peripheral blood mononuclear cells, taken before stem cell transplant. Source of these receptors: a man in his forties with acute myeloid leukemia. Some clones in this sample may be carry-over from other donors' samples.

V usage is TRBV29-1 and J usage is TRBJ1-1; D gene uncertain. The length of the CDR3 is 14 residues. V was cut by 7 bases and J by 2 bases, with 17 bases left in between. Per germline, CDR1 SQVTM and CDR2 ANQGSEA. The CDR3 spells CSANAGLPNTEAFF. The CDR3 coding sequence is TGCAGCGCTAACGCTGGATTACCAAACACTGAAGCTTTCTTT.

This clone was seen once. The chain uses TRBV30 and TRBJ2-7; D uncertain. This CDR3 is 14 amino acids long. The germline gives CDR1 GTSNPN, CDR2 SVGIG (reference sequence). The V and J ends lost 4 bases and 0 bases respectively, with 13 bases between them. The CDR3 DNA reads TGTGCCTGGACCCCACAGTTAGACTCCTACGAGCAGTACTTC. It translates to CAWTPQLDSYEQYF.

The chain recombines TRBV7-9 with TRBJ2-2; D call uncertain. CDR1 is SEHNR, CDR2 FQNEAQ, per germline (reference sequence). With 1 base removed from V and 4 bases from J, the gap between germline ends came to 4 bases. This CDR3 region has 13 residues. The CDR3 reads CASSLDTTGELFF. CDR3 nucleotides: TGTGCCAGCAGCTTAGATACCACCGGGGAGCTGTTTTTT.

The chain is built from TRBV11-3 and TRBJ2-3; 9 bases map to TRBD1. The CDR3 totals 15 residues. Germline V gives CDR1 SGHNT, CDR2 YENEEA. Germline trimming cut 4 bases from V and 5 bases from J; bases unmatched to any gene: 7. This CDR3 reads CASSYLQGAEDTQYF. The CDR3 coding sequence is TGTGCCAGCAGCTACTTACAGGGGGCGGAAGATACGCAGTATTTT.

CDR3 bases: TGTGCCTGGAACCAAGGGGAGAATGAAAAACTGTTTTTT. Its protein is CAWNQGENEKLFF. The chain joins TRBV30 to TRBJ1-4; D possibly corresponds to TRBD1 (5 bases). Germline V gene data show CDR1 as GTSNPN and CDR2 as SVGIG (reference sequence). Trimming left V 4 bases short and J 5 bases short, with 11 bases between. The CDR3 loop spans 13 amino acids. The whole variable domain, filled in from reference TRBV30 and TRBJ1-4, reads SQTIHQWPATLVQPVGSPLSLECTVEGTSNPNLYWYRQAAGRGLQLLFYSVGIGQISSEVPQNLSASRPQDRQFILSSKKLLLSDSGFYLCAWNQGENEKLFFGSGTQLSVL.

The J gene is TRBJ2-7, the V gene TRBV7-9; D is ambiguous. Trimming removed 4 bases at V and 0 bases at J, with 7 bases between. This CDR3 comprises 13 residues. Germline values: CDR1 SEHNR, CDR2 FQNEAQ (reference sequence). The CDR3 is CASSSRSSYEQYF. The CDR3 bases are TGTGCCAGCAGCTCCAGGAGCTCCTACGAGCAGTACTTC. Full variable domain (missing parts from reference TRBV7-9 and TRBJ2-7): DTGVSQNPRHKITKRGQNVTFRCDPISEHNRLYWYRQTLGQGPEFLTYFQNEAQLEKSRLLSDRFSAERPKGSFSTLEIQRTEQGDSAMYLCASSSRSSYEQYFGPGTRLTVT.

This clone was recorded a few times. This chain uses TRBV5-6 with TRBJ2-3; D may be TRBD1 (5 bases). With 2 bases removed from V and 6 bases from J, the gap between germline ends came to 16 bases. The CDR3 is 15 residues long. Germline CDR1 is SGHDT and CDR2 is YYEEEE. CDR3 protein: CASSLGVQRPDTQYF. The CDR3 nucleotides are TGTGCCAGCAGCTTAGGGGTACAGAGACCCGATACGCAGTATTTT.

V is TRBV5-1 and J is TRBJ1-4; no clear D gene. Per the germline V gene, CDR1 is SGHRS and CDR2 is YFSETQ. The CDR3 sequence is 13 residues long. Trimming took 4 bases from V and 5 from J, leaving 9 bases between them. In nucleotides, the CDR3 is TGCGCCAGCAGCGATTCAGCAAATGAAAAACTGTTTTTT. This gives the protein CASSDSANEKLFF.

This clone was counted once. The V gene is TRBV6-5, the J gene TRBJ2-2; possible D gene TRBD1, 6 bases. Deletions cut 6 bases from V and 5 bases from J, with 16 bases between. Germline V gene data show CDR1 as MNHEY and CDR2 as SVGAGI. The length of the CDR3 is 15 residues. Written as DNA, the CDR3 is TGTGCCAGCAGGGATAGAACAGGGATTACCGGGGAGCTGTTTTTT. Translating it yields CASRDRTGITGELFF.

The rearrangement links TRBV27 to TRBJ1-1, with 7 bases that match TRBD1. This CDR3 contains 13 residues. Germline V gene lookup returns CDR1 MNHEY and CDR2 SMNVEV (reference sequence). V lost 1 base, J lost 8 bases, and 4 bases stayed unmatched. The DNA of the CDR3 is TGTGCCAGCAGTTTATGGCAGGGGGAAGAAGCTTTCTTT. This encodes CASSLWQGEEAFF.

This chain uses TRBV10-3 with TRBJ2-3; D unresolved. Deletions cut 0 bases from V and 2 bases from J, with 9 bases between. Germline loops: CDR1 ENHRY, CDR2 SYGVKD. The CDR3 length is 15 residues. CDR3 in amino acids: CAISESGYLTDTQYF. The CDR3 region has the DNA TGTGCCATCAGTGAGTCTGGGTACCTCACAGATACGCAGTATTTT.

This sequence joins TRBV4-1 and TRBJ1-3, with a possible D match to TRBD1 (5 bases). Germline V gives CDR1 MGHRA, CDR2 YSYEKL. The V and J ends lost 5 bases and 0 bases respectively, with 8 bases between them. The CDR3 loop spans 14 amino acids. The CDR3 DNA is TGCGCCAGCAGCATTGGACACTCTGGAAACACCATATATTTT. As protein: CASSIGHSGNTIYF.

This chain links TRBV7-9 with TRBJ1-1, with D possibly matching TRBD1 (5 bases). Between the trimmed V and J ends, which lost 1 base and 5 bases, there was a span of 8 bases. Germline CDR1 and CDR2: SEHNR and FQNEAQ (reference sequence). The CDR3 is made up of 13 amino acids. CDR3 amino acids: CASSLGTGTEAFF. The CDR3 DNA sequence: TGTGCCAGCAGCTTAGGAACAGGTACTGAAGCTTTCTTT.

This clone was observed a handful of times. The chain links TRBV6-5 to TRBJ2-1; 10 bases are a match to TRBD2. The CDR3 covers 14 residues. Trimming cost V 8 bases and J 7 bases; bases outside gene matches: 8. Germline values: CDR1 MNHEY, CDR2 SVGAGI. The CDR3: CASLSSGSRNEQFF. The DNA for the CDR3 is TGTGCCAGCCTCTCTAGCGGGAGTAGAAATGAGCAGTTCTTC.

A remark on this clone: The junction departs from the called germline gene at one end, perhaps through a read error. V usage is TRBV6-5 and J usage is TRBJ1-1, with 7 bases matching TRBD1. The CDR3 consists of 15 residues. Germline CDR1 reads MNHEY; CDR2 reads SVGAGI. The DNA for the CDR3 is TGTGCCGGCAGTTTCGACAGGGATCAAAGTCCTGAAGCTTTCTTT. Protein sequence: CAGSFDRDQSPEAFF.

This clone was seen more than once but under ten times. The chain carries TRBV28 and TRBJ1-2; TRBD1 is a possible D gene (6 bases). Trimming cost V 10 bases and J 3 bases, with 9 bases left between them. Germline values: CDR1 MDHEN, CDR2 SYDVKM. The CDR3 is 11 amino acids. The CDR3 sequence: CATTGYYGYTF. For the CDR3, the DNA is TGTGCCACCACAGGGTACTATGGCTACACCTTC.

This clone has just one count. The rearrangement joins TRBV4-1 to TRBJ2-7; 14 bases fit TRBD2. Germline assignment: CDR1 MGHRA and CDR2 YSYEKL. With V trimmed by 5 bases and J by 7 bases, 4 bases remained unmatched. The CDR3 is made up of 14 amino acids. CDR3 region: CASSKGLAGAEQYF. Written as DNA, the CDR3 is TGCGCCAGCAGCAAGGGACTAGCGGGAGCTGAGCAGTACTTC.

This clone appeared a few times. The rearrangement joins TRBV30 to TRBJ2-5, with TRBD2 identical over 7 bases. CDR1 is GTSNPN and CDR2 is SVGIG in the germline V gene (reference sequence). Unmatched junction bases numbered 15, after V lost 3 bases and J lost 5 bases. The CDR3 is made up of 16 amino acids. CDR3 coding DNA: TGTGCCTGGAGCGTCGGGGGGACTTACCTCGGGGAGACCCAGTACTTC. Protein product: CAWSVGGTYLGETQYF.

The chain carries TRBV11-2 and TRBJ2-7, with 8 bases identical to TRBD2. The length of the CDR3 is 14 residues. Trimming at V came to 2 bases and at J to 2 bases, leaving 2 bases not matched to a gene. CDR1 SGHAT and CDR2 FQNNGV come from the germline V gene. This CDR3 is CASSLQAGAYEQYF. In nucleotides, the CDR3 is TGTGCCAGCAGCTTACAAGCGGGAGCCTACGAGCAGTACTTC.

V and J are TRBV19 and TRBJ2-1; the match to TRBD2 covers 9 bases. CDR3 length equals 16 residues. Per the germline V gene, CDR1 is LNHDA and CDR2 is SQIVND (reference sequence). J lost 7 bases, V lost 2 bases, and 9 bases had no gene match. CDR3 DNA: TGTGCCAGTAGTATATCGGCGGGAGGGCCTTTTAATGAGCAGTTCTTC. Amino acids: CASSISAGGPFNEQFF.

The chain combines TRBV28 with TRBJ2-1; 9 bases line up with TRBD2. Germline V gene sequence: CDR1 MDHEN, CDR2 SYDVKM. This CDR3 region has 15 residues. V lost 7 bases, J lost 1 base, and 5 bases stayed unmatched. The CDR3 region is CASIGAGGSYNEQFF. As DNA, the CDR3 is TGTGCCAGCATAGGGGCGGGGGGGTCCTACAATGAGCAGTTCTTC.

The CDR3 region is CASSPQQGWYTEAFF. The CDR3 coding sequence is TGTGCCAGCAGCCCACAACAGGGGTGGTACACTGAAGCTTTCTTT. V is TRBV9 and J is TRBJ1-1; TRBD1 aligns across 7 bases. The junction had 9 bases not matched to a gene; V was cut back by 4 bases and J by 3 bases. The CDR3 runs 15 residues. Germline CDR1 reads SGDLS; CDR2 reads YYNGEE.

The V call is TRBV11-3, the J call TRBJ2-3; no reliable D call. The V end lost 3 bases, the J end lost 6 bases, and 10 bases lay between the germline ends. CDR1 is SGHNT and CDR2 is YENEEA in the germline V gene. The CDR3 is 13 amino acids. The CDR3 loop is CASSFTRVDTQYF. CDR3 nucleotide sequence: TGTGCCAGCAGCTTCACCCGGGTGGATACGCAGTATTTT.